These T cell receptor beta chains were read from a single sample in a study of CD8+CD57+ T cells in acquired aplastic anemia. TCRdb re-called the reads with MiXCR, one entry per CDR3 protein. The repertoire holds roughly 200,000 distinct CDR3 sequences, with 63% as singletons. The specimen sequenced was sorted CD4+, CD8+, or CD8+CD57+ T cells (not recorded which) from PBMCs. These receptors were taken from a human donor with aplastic anemia. The CDR3 runs from the conserved cysteine through the conserved F or W. D genes are given only for firm matches. A clone size is listed for some rows: how often the clone was seen (once, few, many), or a class if it is expanded.

>TRBV7-2|TRBD2|TRBJ2-1|.
TGTGCCAGCAGCTCGCCCGGGACTAGCGGGAAGAATGAGCAGTTCTTC
CASSSPGTSGKNEQFF
>TRBV7-9|.|TRBJ1-1|many
TGTGCCATCATAAAGGGAGGAGAGGCTTTCTTT
CAIIKGGEAFF
>TRBV7-8|TRBD1|TRBJ2-5|.
TGTGCCAGCAGCCTAGGGGGCACTGAAGAGACCCAGTACTTC
CASSLGGTEETQYF
>TRBV14|.|TRBJ1-2|.
TGTGCCAGCAGCCAATCCCCGCTCTATGGCTACACCTTC
CASSQSPLYGYTF
>TRBV20-1|TRBD1|TRBJ1-6|.
TGCAGTGGGGTATCCGGGACAGGGCGTAATTCACCCCTCCACTTT
CSGVSGTGRNSPLHF
>TRBV15|TRBD1|TRBJ1-2|.
TGTGCCACCAGCAGGGAATCGACAGGGATTGGCTACACCTTC
CATSRESTGIGYTF
>TRBV2|.|TRBJ2-5|.
TGTGCCAGCAGCCCGATAGCGTCACGCGGTCAAGAGACCCAGTACTTC
CASSPIASRGQETQYF
>TRBV18|TRBD1|TRBJ1-1|.
TGTGCCAGCTCCGGGACAGGAGAGACTGAAGCTTTCTTT
CASSGTGETEAFF
>TRBV19|TRBD1|TRBJ1-2|.
TGTGCCAGTAGTCCGCTCGCTCCCTCGGACAGGGGGAACTATGGCTACACCTTC
CASSPLAPSDRGNYGYTF
>TRBV20-1|.|TRBJ2-5|.
TGCAGTGCTAGAGTCGGCAGGGTGGGAGAGACCCAGTACTTC
CSARVGRVGETQYF
>TRBV7-2|TRBD2|TRBJ2-1|.
TGTGCCTGGAACCTACTAGCGGGAGGGCCCCGCCACTACAATGAGCAGTTCTTC
CAWNLLAGGPRHYNEQFF
>TRBV7-9|.|TRBJ2-3|.
TGTGCCAGCACCCCGGGCACAGATACGCAGTATTTT
CASTPGTDTQYF
>TRBV4-1|TRBD1|TRBJ1-5|many
TGCGCCAGCAGCCAAGCCCCAGGGACAGGGGGTAATCAGCCCCAGCATTTT
CASSQAPGTGGNQPQHF
>TRBV5-6|.|TRBJ1-4|.
TGTGCCAGCAGCTCCAGGGGACGGGTAGAAAAACTGTTTTTT
CASSSRGRVEKLFF
>TRBV29-1|TRBD1|TRBJ2-7|.
TGCAGCGTACCCGGGACAGGAGCCTACGAGCAGTACTTC
CSVPGTGAYEQYF
>TRBV6-4|.|TRBJ2-5|.
TGTGCCAGCAGTGACGTAGGGGTCACCGGGGAGACCCAGTACTTC
CASSDVGVTGETQYF
>TRBV9|.|TRBJ1-6|.
TGTGCCAGCAGCGTAGCCGCAGGGAGTAAGAATTCACCCCTCCACTTT
CASSVAAGSKNSPLHF
>TRBV5-8|.|TRBJ2-7|many
TGTGCCAGCAGCTTGATGAACAGGGTAAGGGAGCAGTACTTC
CASSLMNRVREQYF
>TRBV7-9|.|TRBJ2-7|.
TGTGCCAGCAGCCTGCCCCAGGGGACGGACGAGCAGTACTTC
CASSLPQGTDEQYF
>TRBV19|.|TRBJ2-1|many
TGTGCCAGTAGTATTGGACAGTACAATGAGCAGTTCTTC
CASSIGQYNEQFF
>TRBV25-1|.|TRBJ2-3|.
TGTGCCAGAAAAGGATCAGATACGCAGTATTTT
CARKGSDTQYF
>TRBV9|TRBD1|TRBJ1-6|.
TGTGCCAGCAGCGCTCGGAGACAGGGAGGTAATTCACCCCTCCACTTT
CASSARRQGGNSPLHF
>TRBV5-1|.|TRBJ2-1|.
TGCGCCAGCAGCTTGGAGGACCCGTCCTACAATGAGCAGTTCTTC
CASSLEDPSYNEQFF
>TRBV12-3/TRBV12-4|TRBD1|TRBJ1-5|.
TGTGCCAGCAGTTTCGGACAGGGGCGTCAGCCCCAGCATTTT
CASSFGQGRQPQHF
>TRBV29-1|.|TRBJ2-7|many
TGCAGCGTTGAAGTGGAAGGGAACGGCTCCTACGAGCAGTACTTC
CSVEVEGNGSYEQYF
>TRBV5-1|.|TRBJ2-1|.
TGCGCCAGCAGCTTAACAGGGTTCGGGGATGAGCAGTTCTTC
CASSLTGFGDEQFF
>TRBV10-2|TRBD1|TRBJ1-2|.
TGCGCCAGCAGGCTAGGACAGGGGGCAGGTGGCTACACCTTC
CASRLGQGAGGYTF
>TRBV15|.|TRBJ2-7|.
TGTGCCACCAGCAGGGTGGACTCGCTCGCCTACGAGCAGTACTTC
CATSRVDSLAYEQYF
>TRBV20-1|.|TRBJ2-5|few
TGCAGTGCTAGCCAGGGGTGGGTAGAGACCCAGTACTTC
CSASQGWVETQYF
>TRBV9|.|TRBJ1-2|.
TGTACCAGCAGCGTAGCTACGGAGGGTAGGGGCTACACCTTC
CTSSVATEGRGYTF
>TRBV24-1|TRBD1|TRBJ2-7|.
TGTGCCACCAGTGCCCTAGGACAGGACGAGCAGTACTTC
CATSALGQDEQYF
>TRBV27|TRBD2|TRBJ2-1|.
TGTGCCAGCCTCGGGGGGGGGACGCATGAGCAGTTCTTC
CASLGGGTHEQFF
>TRBV6-2/TRBV6-3|.|TRBJ2-7|.
TGTGCCAGCAGTCGACTCAACTACAAGCAGTACTTC
CASSRLNYKQYF
>TRBV29-1|.|TRBJ1-1|.
TGCAGCGTTGATGGGGGAACGGTTACTGAAGCTTTCTTT
CSVDGGTVTEAFF
>TRBV2|TRBD2|TRBJ2-1|.
TGTGCCAGCAGTGGAGTTGGCGGGGGGGCCTACAATGAGCAGTTCTTC
CASSGVGGGAYNEQFF
>TRBV9|.|TRBJ1-1|once
TGTGCCAGCAGCGTAACAGGGACCACTGAAGCTTTCTTT
CASSVTGTTEAFF
>TRBV10-3|TRBD2|TRBJ2-3|.
TGTGCCATCAGTGAGAGCCGGACTAGCGGGGCAGATACGCAGTATTTT
CAISESRTSGADTQYF
>TRBV20-1|TRBD1|TRBJ2-3|once
TGCAGTGCTGGGTTAGGGGGCCCCCTTGATACGCAGTACTTT
CSAGLGGPLDTQYF
>TRBV7-3|.|TRBJ2-1|.
TGTGCCAGCAGCCCCCAATGGGGAGGCCCTTACAATGAGCAGTTCTTC
CASSPQWGGPYNEQFF
>TRBV7-9|.|TRBJ1-1|.
TGTGCCAGCGCCCATGCAGCAGGGGACACTGAAGCTTTCTTT
CASAHAAGDTEAFF
>TRBV7-9|TRBD1|TRBJ2-7|.
TGTGCCAGCAGCTGGACAGGGACTCCCTACGAGCAGTACTTC
CASSWTGTPYEQYF
>TRBV14|.|TRBJ1-2|.
TGTGCCAGCAAGGGCCGGGACTACTATGGCTACACCTTC
CASKGRDYYGYTF
>TRBV6-1|TRBD1|TRBJ2-7|many
TGTGCCAGCAAGCCGGGACAGGGGTCCTACGAGCAGTACTTC
CASKPGQGSYEQYF
>TRBV20-1|.|TRBJ2-7|.
TGCAGTGCTTGGGGGGGGGCTAGCGGAAACTACGAGCAGTACTTC
CSAWGGASGNYEQYF
>TRBV2|.|TRBJ2-7|.
TGTGCCAGCAGCGGAGGACAGTACTACGAGCAGTACTTC
CASSGGQYYEQYF
>TRBV29-1|.|TRBJ1-2|.
TGCAGCGTTCCTACGTCCAGCGGGGGCTACACCTTC
CSVPTSSGGYTF
>TRBV5-1|.|TRBJ1-1|.
TGCGCCAGCAGCACGGGGACTGAAGCTTTCTTT
CASSTGTEAFF
>TRBV7-3|TRBD1|TRBJ1-6|once
TGTGCCAGCAGCTTTGGGACAGGGGGAAATTCACCCCTCCACTTT
CASSFGTGGNSPLHF
>TRBV5-5|.|TRBJ2-1|.
TGTGCCAGCAGCTTGGAAGGGTTTAGGCATGAGCAGTTCTTC
CASSLEGFRHEQFF
>TRBV10-3|TRBD1|TRBJ1-1|.
TGTGCCATCAGCAAGACAGGGGACGGCACTGAAGCTTTCTTT
CAISKTGDGTEAFF
>TRBV2|.|TRBJ2-7|.
TGTGCCAGCAGCCGAATACTTGAGGAGGCTTACGAGCAGTACTTC
CASSRILEEAYEQYF
>TRBV5-1|TRBD1|TRBJ1-4|.
TGCGCCAGCAGCTGGACAGGGGGCGAAAAACTGTTTTTT
CASSWTGGEKLFF
>TRBV7-7|.|TRBJ2-2|once
TGTGCTAGCAGCTTACAACTTGTCAGTTCGCGGCACACCGGGGAGCTGTTTTTT
CASSLQLVSSRHTGELFF
>TRBV9|.|TRBJ2-6|.
TGTGCCAGCAGCGTAGGGGGCCTCGGGGCCAACGTCCTGACTTTC
CASSVGGLGANVLTF
>TRBV19|.|TRBJ2-1|.
TGTGCCAGTAGCATGGGACGCAGCTCCTACAATGAGCAGTTCTTC
CASSMGRSSYNEQFF
>TRBV7-6|.|TRBJ2-1|many
TGTGCCAGCAGCTCACGCGGGGGCGCCAACAATGAGCAGTTCTTC
CASSSRGGANNEQFF
>TRBV10-1|.|TRBJ2-3|.
TGCGCCACCCAACTGCGTCGGCGCGATACGCAGTATTTT
CATQLRRRDTQYF
>TRBV5-1|TRBD2|TRBJ2-3|.
TGCGCCAGCAGCTTGAGAATAGCGGGAGTAACAGATACGCAGTATTTT
CASSLRIAGVTDTQYF
>TRBV5-1|.|TRBJ1-2|.
TGCGCCAGCAGCTTATGGGGAGGGGATAACTATGGCTACACCTTC
CASSLWGGDNYGYTF